This paragraph reports one T cell receptor (beta chain). It lacks a known antigen. The sample holds no much larger clone one base away, and base qualities are not on file. Each collaborating institution followed its own protocols to collect whole blood in K2EDTA tubes. Collaborator samples were shipped for TCRbeta analysis as frozen whole blood, isolated PBMCs, or DNA extracted from either sample type. The source of the sample is a study of blood T cell repertoires in COVID-19 (dated by TCRdb to 2019 to 2021). Describing the broader study: Samples covering the acute and convalescent phases of COVID-19 were provided by collaborators in the United States, Italy and Spain. Samples came from the ongoing ImmuneRACE study (first 160 participants) plus 1,254 subjects from 6 global collaborators. The dataset comprised deeply sampled blood TCRbeta repertoires from subjects exposed to, actively infected with, or recovered from COVID-19. Nearly every sample came with metadata listing a de-identified subject ID, COVID-19 status, age in years and sex. The material from the prospective study consisted of cDNA or gDNA derived from T cells, B-cell-depleted T cells, or PBMCs. The repertoires were made available in a free public database intended to serve as a resource for research on the immune response to SARS-CoV-2. HLA class I and class II types, where available, came from metadata supplied by the sample provider rather than from assay-based typing.

TCRbeta CDR3 regions were amplified from genomic DNA using the immunoSEQ Assay, a bias-controlled multiplex PCR. The study's processing was this. Nucleated cell counts per sample were estimated from amplification of reference gene primers within the assay. Sequence reads were collapsed and filtered to measure the absolute abundance of every unique TCRbeta CDR3 rearrangement. Productive Simpson clonality was computed per sample as the square root of Simpson's diversity index over productive rearrangements. TCRdb limited this immuneACCESS table to in-frame rearrangements with V and J called. A share of clones is missing; checked studies link under half to unresolved V genes, and the rest is unexplained. D and trimming were read from the DNA, whereas the V and J calls and clone size are those reported in that table. This sample gives roughly 250,000 clones in total; 85% to 90% of them show up just once. Around 0.84% of the sample is in the top ten clones.

Summary of the overall study and its limitations: How much clinical and demographic metadata was included differed by source and by participant, and the metadata was provided uncurated.

Sample: peripheral blood. This TCR was recovered from a man aged 30 to 45 with acute or convalescent COVID-19.

Here the CDR3 is given as CASSSAGVGGGTQYF. The nucleotide sequence is given as TGTGCCAGCAGTAGTGCGGGAGTGGGGGGAGGGACCCAGTACTTC. Recombination linked TRBV2 to TRBJ2-5; TRBD2 agrees with 7 junctional bases. Looking up the germline V gene yields CDR1 SNHLY and CDR2 FYNNEI. Spanning cysteine to phenylalanine, the CDR3 consists of 15 amino acids. The read is trimmed to its CDR3 DNA, 45 bases read in frame from base 1. V is trimmed back by 5 bases and J by 7 bases, and the junction contains 13 bases that no gene match accounts for.